The T cell receptor (beta chain) described here comes from a study of Ad26.COV2.S vaccination and SARS-CoV-2 variants. Regarding the study as a whole: A substantial breadth of spike-specific CD8+ and CD4+ T cell responses after vaccination has been reported.

Sequencing used immunoSEQ multiplex PCR; TCRdb keeps in-frame clones, though not all of them. The table has 400,000 to 500,000 clones, 70% to 90% seen once; the top ten hold 3.6%. As concerns this clone: Its antigen is not identified.

CDR3 size: 15 residues. V lost 3 bases to trimming and J lost 2 bases; unmatched junction nucleotides: 5. Germline V lookup: CDR1 LNHNV, CDR2 YYDKDF (reference sequence). Noted treatment: roughly 18 received Ad26.COV2.S at low or high dose, single or two shots; 5 received placebo; per-sample allocation not given. Material that was analyzed had been drawn on day 63 after the first vaccine or placebo injection. Ad26.COV2.S expressed prefusion-stabilized spike from the original Wuhan strain. The sequenced sample was peripheral blood, obtained in a trial of Ad26.COV2.S vaccine versus placebo. This clonotype was obtained from a person aged 18-60 years who received the Ad26.COV2.S COVID-19 vaccine or a placebo. The chain recombines TRBV15 with TRBJ1-1; TRBD1 matches at 8 bases. Here the CDR3 reads CATSSADRGNTEAFF. As DNA, the CDR3 is TGTGCCACCAGCAGCGCCGACAGGGGCAACACTGAAGCTTTCTTT.